This is a list of T cell receptor beta chains from one sample in a study of long-term antiretroviral therapy in people with HIV. The data were produced by immunoSEQ multiplex PCR, yet TCRdb's version contains in-frame clones alone and is incomplete. The data contain fewer than 35,000 clones, around 85% of them singletons. Specimen: unsorted PBMCs, collected roughly 3.5 years after starting antiretroviral therapy. Source of these receptors: a man aged 18 to 29 with HIV. The CDR3 runs from the conserved cysteine through the conserved F or W. The order of the fields is CDR3 DNA, CDR3 protein, clone size, V gene, D gene, J gene. The D gene is left open where the match is weak. Clone sizes are given selectively: once, few, many, or a class where the clone is expanded.

TGTGCCAGCTCACCAAGTGCGGGGGGGTACAATGAGCAGTTCTTC | CASSPSAGGYNEQFF | once | TRBV18 | TRBD2 | TRBJ2-1
TGTGCCAGCAGCTTGTCGGGCTACGAGCAGTACTTC | CASSLSGYEQYF | - | TRBV5-5 | - | TRBJ2-7
TGTGCCAGCAGGAGCCAGGCCAGGAACCTATACGAGCAGTACTTC | CASRSQARNLYEQYF | - | TRBV27 | - | TRBJ2-7
TGTGCAAGTCGCTTAGGTCTATGGAGCGAGCAGTACTTC | CASRLGLWSEQYF | - | TRBV12-2 | - | TRBJ2-7
TGTGCCAGTAGTGGGCACAAAAGGACTGAAGCTTTCTTT | CASSGHKRTEAFF | - | TRBV19 | - | TRBJ1-1
TGTGCCAGCAGCTGGGACTCCTCCTACGAGCAGTACTTC | CASSWDSSYEQYF | - | TRBV11-2 | - | TRBJ2-7
TGCGCCAGCAGCCAACGGACAGGGGGTGGCGACGAGCAGTACTTC | CASSQRTGGGDEQYF | - | TRBV4-1 | TRBD1 | TRBJ2-7
TGTGCCAGCAGTGAAGGTTTTCTGGGCGGGGAGGGTAGGTACGCCAAAAACATTCAGTACTTC | CASSEGFLGGEGRYAKNIQYF | - | TRBV6-1 | TRBD2 | TRBJ2-4
TGTGCTAGTGGTTTGGTAGTCCTAGCGGGCTACACAGATACGCAGTATTTT | CASGLVVLAGYTDTQYF | - | TRBV12-5 | TRBD2 | TRBJ2-3
TGTGCCAGCAGCACAGACCCTGCTACGGAGCAGTACTTC | CASSTDPATEQYF | - | TRBV7-7 | - | TRBJ2-7
TGTGCCAGTAACGTCGGCAGGGGGGTCGCTAACTATGGCTACACCTTC | CASNVGRGVANYGYTF | - | TRBV19 | TRBD1 | TRBJ1-2
TGTGCCAGCTCCCGGGACAGGGGGCAGAACACTGAAGCTTTCTTT | CASSRDRGQNTEAFF | - | TRBV6-5 | TRBD1 | TRBJ1-1
TGTGCCAGCTCGCCGGAGGGCGGGGAGCTGTTTTTT | CASSPEGGELFF | - | TRBV18 | - | TRBJ2-2
TGTGCCAGCAGCTTAGGCAAGACTAATGAAAAACTGTTTTTT | CASSLGKTNEKLFF | few | TRBV11-2 | - | TRBJ1-4
TGTGCCAGCAGCTTAAACGGTAACTACAATGAGCAGTTCTTC | CASSLNGNYNEQFF | - | TRBV7-3 | - | TRBJ2-1
TGTGCCAGCAGCCCAAGAACAGGGAATCAGCCCCAGCATTTT | CASSPRTGNQPQHF | - | TRBV7-6 | - | TRBJ1-5
TGTGCCAGCAGTTTGTCGGCCTCCTACGAGCAGTACTTC | CASSLSASYEQYF | - | TRBV27 | - | TRBJ2-7
TGCGCCAGCAGCCTAGGACAGGATGGCGGGAGCACTGAAGCTTTCTTT | CASSLGQDGGSTEAFF | - | TRBV5-1 | TRBD1 | TRBJ1-1
TGTGCCAGCAGTCCCAGGGGGGTAAGCAATCAGCCCCAGCATTTT | CASSPRGVSNQPQHF | - | TRBV6-1 | TRBD1 | TRBJ1-5
TGTGCCAGTAGTATTCAACAGGGCTATGGCTACACCTTC | CASSIQQGYGYTF | - | TRBV19 | - | TRBJ1-2
TGTGCCAGCAGCTTACCCGGGACGCCGAGGAATGAGCAGTTCTTC | CASSLPGTPRNEQFF | few | TRBV7-3 | - | TRBJ2-1
TGTGCCAGCAGCCAAACAGGAAACACTGAAGCTTTCTTT | CASSQTGNTEAFF | - | TRBV7-9 | - | TRBJ1-1
TGTGCCAGTAGTATATCCTCGGCCGGTGGGGAGCTGTTTTTT | CASSISSAGGELFF | - | TRBV19 | - | TRBJ2-2
TGTGCCAGCTCACTTGACAGGGGCGAGCAGTACTTC | CASSLDRGEQYF | - | TRBV18 | TRBD1 | TRBJ2-7